This TCR beta chain came from a study of identifying expanded T cells in peripheral blood (dated by TCRdb to the late 2010s). Regarding the complete study: Technical replicates were generated by sequencing separate aliquots of the same genomic DNA pool, and four replicates were compared pairwise. General conclusions and limits of the study: The binomial model flagged approximately 1.2 differentially abundant clones between technical replicates, compared with about 16 over about 2 weeks and 19 over four weeks. The authors expected biological variance in healthy repertoires might increase further over much longer intervals such as months to years. For all healthy donors, the variance in clone template counts between approximately 2-week samples rose significantly as total template count increased. The beta-binomial model significantly reduced the number of clones called differentially abundant and the false-positive rate across all healthy-donor time intervals.

The immunoSEQ Assay, which relies on bias-controlled multiplex PCR amplification of genomic DNA, was used to profile TCRbeta CDR3 regions. The authors' pipeline ran thus. The absolute abundance of each unique TCRbeta CDR3 region was quantified after sequences were collapsed and filtered. Two models were used to test differential abundance: a binomial model (Fisher-equivalent) and a beta-binomial model that adds time-dependent variance fitted from healthy donors. Clones with fewer than 5 combined templates were removed, and a clone was called differentially abundant if the clone's Benjamini-Hochberg FDR was below 0.01. Using the form v = (b*log(k)+a)^2, the beta-binomial variance was modeled as a function of the total template count across the two samples. The clones in this table, taken by TCRdb from immuneACCESS, are in-frame only. Not every clone is retained; where verified, under half of the shortfall comes from an unresolved V gene, and the cause of the rest is unknown. That table is the source of V, J and clone size, and D and trimming were worked out from the DNA. Present in this sample are 70,000 or so clones, about nine tenths of which were seen just once. 3% to 4% of the sample comes from the top ten.

During the collection period, no immune events, such as infections, were documented for the healthy donors. To calibrate time-dependent variance in a beta-binomial model of T-cell clone differential abundance, blood repertoires from healthy donors were used as a training cohort. The training cohort comprised about ten healthy donors, 3 female and 7 male. The donors were between roughly 29 and 65 years old, with an average age of about 40 years. Whole blood, obtained from a commercial supplier, was collected from each healthy donor at three time points spaced around 2 weeks apart. For immunosequencing, genomic DNA was extracted from whole blood that had not been sorted. About this clone: Its antigen remains unidentified. Base-call qualities are not available, and no considerably larger clone is one nucleotide away.

The source material was blood. The TCR comes from a person aged 18 to 70 in good health.

CDR3 protein: CASSQVIEGLAGVQSNTGELFF. The nucleotide sequence reads TGCGCCAGCAGCCAAGTGATTGAGGGGCTAGCGGGAGTTCAGTCGAACACCGGGGAGCTGTTTTTT. The rearrangement joined TRBV4-3 to TRBJ2-2; 10 central nucleotides agree with TRBD2. Spanning cysteine to phenylalanine, the CDR3 consists of 22 amino acids. Only the CDR3 DNA stays, 66 bases, in frame from base 1. Sequences LGHNA (CDR1) and YSLEER (CDR2) are obtained from the germline V gene. Trimming leaves V shorter by 1 base and J shorter by 0 bases, with the junction holding 17 bases beyond the gene matches.